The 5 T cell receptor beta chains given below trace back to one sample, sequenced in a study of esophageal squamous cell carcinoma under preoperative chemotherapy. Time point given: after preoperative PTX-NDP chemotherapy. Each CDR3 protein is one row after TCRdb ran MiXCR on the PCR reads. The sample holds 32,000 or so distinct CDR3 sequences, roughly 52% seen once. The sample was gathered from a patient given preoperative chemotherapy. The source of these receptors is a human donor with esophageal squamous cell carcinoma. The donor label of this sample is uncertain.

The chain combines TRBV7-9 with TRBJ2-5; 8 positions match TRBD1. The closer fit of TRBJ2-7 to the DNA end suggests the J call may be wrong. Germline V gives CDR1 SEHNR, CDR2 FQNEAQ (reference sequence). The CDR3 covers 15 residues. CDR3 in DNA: TGTGCCAGCAGCGATGGACAGGGTTTAAGCTACGAGCAGTACTTC. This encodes CASSDGQGLSYEQYF.

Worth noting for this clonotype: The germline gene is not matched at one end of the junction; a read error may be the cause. CDR3 loop: CASGADRGDKQYF. As DNA, the CDR3 is TGTGCCAGCGGGGCTGACCGGGGCGATAAGCAGTATTTT. The V and J genes are TRBV6-1 and TRBJ2-3; D may be TRBD1 or TRBD2 (5 bases each). This CDR3 contains 13 residues. CDR1 is MNHNS, CDR2 SASEGT, per germline.

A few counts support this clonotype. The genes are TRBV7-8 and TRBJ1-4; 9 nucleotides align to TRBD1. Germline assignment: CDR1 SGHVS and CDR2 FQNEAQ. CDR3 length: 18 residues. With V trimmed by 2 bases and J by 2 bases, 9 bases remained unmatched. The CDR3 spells CASSLKATGGVTNEKLFF. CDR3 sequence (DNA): TGTGCCAGCAGCTTAAAGGCGACAGGGGGGGTTACTAATGAAAAACTGTTTTTT.

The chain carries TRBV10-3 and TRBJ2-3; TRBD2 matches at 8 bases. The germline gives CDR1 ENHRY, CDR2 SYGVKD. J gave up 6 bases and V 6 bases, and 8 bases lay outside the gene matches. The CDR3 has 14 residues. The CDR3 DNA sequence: TGTGCCATCAGGAGGGGAACTAGCGGTGATACGCAGTATTTT. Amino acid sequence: CAIRRGTSGDTQYF.

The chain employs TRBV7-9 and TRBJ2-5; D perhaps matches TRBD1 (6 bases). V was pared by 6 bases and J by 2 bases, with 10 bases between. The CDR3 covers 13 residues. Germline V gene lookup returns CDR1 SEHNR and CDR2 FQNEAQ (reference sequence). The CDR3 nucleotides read TGTGCCAGCAGGGGGGCCTTTCAAGAGACCCAGTACTTC. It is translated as CASRGAFQETQYF. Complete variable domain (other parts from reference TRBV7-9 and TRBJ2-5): DTGVSQNPRHKITKRGQNVTFRCDPISEHNRLYWYRQTLGQGPEFLTYFQNEAQLEKSRLLSDRFSAERPKGSFSTLEIQRTEQGDSAMYLCASRGAFQETQYFGPGTRLLVL.